This TCR beta chain was retrieved from a study of early T cells in non-severe SARS-CoV-2 infection (dated by TCRdb to 2020 to 2022). Regarding the study in general: TCR sequencing used bulk RNA from unsorted whole blood, so alpha and beta chains could not be paired. What the research found in general, with its limitations: Matching against VDJdb was skewed toward anti-spike CD8 responses, likely underestimated virus-specific expansions, and missed private and CD4 specificities.

A case-control design nested within a healthcare worker cohort in London, UK, was used, with weekly nasopharyngeal swab PCR tests and blood sampling performed. Healthcare workers were recruited between 23 and 31 March 2020, during the week of the UK lockdown, and were followed weekly for up to 16 weeks. The library was generated by 5' RACE. Sequenced using a NextSeq 500. To correct for sequencing error and PCR bias, the TCR library protocol tagged individual cDNA molecules with unique molecular identifiers. Both TCR alpha and beta chains were sequenced, and tight co-correlation was observed between alpha and beta sequence abundances in each sample. In the source study's methods: Decombinator V4 was used to perform V gene, J gene and CDR3 annotation of TCR sequences. Expanded TCRs were defined as changing significantly between any two time points under a Poisson model with p below 0.0001. TCR abundances were normalised to the total number of TCRs sequenced in each sample and reported as counts per million. MAIT TCRs were defined by TRAV1-2 paired with TRAJ12, TRAJ20 or TRAJ33, and iNKT TCRs by TRAV10 paired with TRAJ18. VDJdb, accessed on 1 November 2021, was searched for TCRs annotated for CMV, EBV and SARS-CoV-2, and TCRs annotated for more than one antigen were excluded. The public reads were run again by TCRdb, first through fastp at Q25 and then through MiXCR, and only productive beta chains were kept. All rows with the same CDR3 protein become a single entry with the most common DNA and genes. The V and J calls were determined by TCRdb, not by the authors. This sample holds 62,000 or so distinct CDR3 sequences; roughly a tenth were observed only once. Clones ranked in the top ten supply 1.2% of the sample.

The sample holds many counts of this clonotype. Its recognized antigen is unknown. Base-call qualities are not available, and no considerably larger clone is one nucleotide away. Trimming removed 0 bases from V and 8 bases from J; the gene matches leave 10 bases unexplained. Looking up the germline V gene yields CDR1 SGHRS and CDR2 YFSETQ. Spanning cysteine to phenylalanine, the CDR3 consists of 15 amino acids. Only the CDR3 portion is preserved as DNA: 45 bases, with reading frame beginning at the first base. This receptor was obtained from an adult who was a healthcare worker with PCR-confirmed SARS-CoV-2 infection or an uninfected control (not recorded which). The V gene is TRBV5-1 and the J gene is TRBJ1-2; TRBD1 fits 7 bases in the junction. The sequencing sample was made of whole blood. The CDR3 region reads CASSLEMAGGMGYTF. At the DNA level, the sequence is TGCGCCAGCAGCTTGGAGATGGCAGGGGGAATGGGCTACACCTTC.